The clone carrying this T cell receptor (beta chain) has just a few counts. The antigen remains unidentified. In germline, CDR1 is SGHRS, CDR2 YFSETQ. J gave up 2 bases and V 0 bases, and 2 bases lay outside the gene matches. This CDR3 region has 15 residues. Time point of the sample: week 47, end of study. Every vaccine dose comprised 300 ug of mutant IDH1 20-mer peptide plus topical imiquimod. The donor cohort comprised cases of new WHO grade 3 or 4 IDH1-mutant, ATRX-lost astrocytoma. This entry comes from a study of a mutant IDH1 vaccine in newly diagnosed glioma. Study-level information: The therapy given earlier, which was standard therapy, consisted of radiotherapy, temozolomide, or both, and most of the patients received both. Study-wide findings and caveats: There were vaccine-induced immune responses in approximately 95% of the patients. Top-clonotype changes in peripheral T cells seemed unrelated to pseudoprogression.

Assay used: immunoSEQ multiplex PCR; TCRdb lists only in-frame clones, some missing. The sample carries tens of thousands of clones, more than 80% recorded once. V usage is TRBV5-1 and J usage is TRBJ1-2; 9 nucleotides align to TRBD1. The sequence came from a woman in her forties with glioma. Here the sequenced sample was PBMCs, taken from a glioma patient whose treatment included an IDH1 peptide vaccine. This chain's CDR3 is CASSLAGTGNYGYTF. CDR3 DNA: TGCGCCAGCAGCTTGGCTGGGACAGGGAACTATGGCTACACCTTC.